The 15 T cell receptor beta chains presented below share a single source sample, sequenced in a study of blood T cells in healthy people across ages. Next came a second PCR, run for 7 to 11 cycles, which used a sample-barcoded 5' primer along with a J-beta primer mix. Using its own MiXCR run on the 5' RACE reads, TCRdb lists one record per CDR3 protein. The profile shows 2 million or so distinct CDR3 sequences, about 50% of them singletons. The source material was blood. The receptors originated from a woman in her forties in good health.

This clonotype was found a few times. CDR3 loop: CASSYSRGGSYNEQFF. The CDR3 region has the DNA TGTGCCAGCAGTTACTCGAGGGGGGGTTCCTACAATGAGCAGTTCTTC. This sequence joins TRBV6-2 or TRBV6-3 and TRBJ2-1, with D possibly matching TRBD2 (7 bases). V was clipped by 0 bases and J by 1 base, with 10 bases between them. Germline V CDR1 and CDR2: MNHEY, SVGEGT. The CDR3 consists of 16 residues.

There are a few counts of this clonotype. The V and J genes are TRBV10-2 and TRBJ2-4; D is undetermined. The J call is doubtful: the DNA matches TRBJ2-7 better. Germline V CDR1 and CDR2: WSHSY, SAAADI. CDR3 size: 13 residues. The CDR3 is CASTSRALHEQYF. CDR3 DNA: TGCGCCAGCACCAGCCGAGCGCTCCACGAGCAGTACTTC.

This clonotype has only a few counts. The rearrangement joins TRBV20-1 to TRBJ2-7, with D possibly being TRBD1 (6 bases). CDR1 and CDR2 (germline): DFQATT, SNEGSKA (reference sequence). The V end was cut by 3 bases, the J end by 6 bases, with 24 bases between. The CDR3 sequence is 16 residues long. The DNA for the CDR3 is TGCAGTGCTAGGGACGGTGCAGGGGATTACTATGGCGAGCAGTACTTC. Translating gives CSARDGAGDYYGEQYF.

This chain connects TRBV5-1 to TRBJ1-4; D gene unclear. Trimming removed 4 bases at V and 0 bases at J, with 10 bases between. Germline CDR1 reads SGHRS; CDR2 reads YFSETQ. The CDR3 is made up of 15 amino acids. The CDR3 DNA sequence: TGCGCCAGCAGCCCCGATGCGGCAACTAATGAAAAACTGTTTTTT. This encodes CASSPDAATNEKLFF.

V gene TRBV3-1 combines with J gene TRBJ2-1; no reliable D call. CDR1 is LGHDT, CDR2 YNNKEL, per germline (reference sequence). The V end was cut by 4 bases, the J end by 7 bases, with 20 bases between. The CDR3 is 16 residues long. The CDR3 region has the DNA TGTGCCAGCAGCCCCCTCCGTGGGCGCGTCGATAATGAGCAGTTCTTC. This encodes CASSPLRGRVDNEQFF.

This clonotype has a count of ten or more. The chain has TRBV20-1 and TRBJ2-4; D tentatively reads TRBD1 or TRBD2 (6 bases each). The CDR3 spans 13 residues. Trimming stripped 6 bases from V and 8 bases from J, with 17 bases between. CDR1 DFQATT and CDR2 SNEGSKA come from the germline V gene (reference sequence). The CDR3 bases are TGCAGTGCCAAACAGGGTTCGGGAGACATTCAGTACTTC. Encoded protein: CSAKQGSGDIQYF.

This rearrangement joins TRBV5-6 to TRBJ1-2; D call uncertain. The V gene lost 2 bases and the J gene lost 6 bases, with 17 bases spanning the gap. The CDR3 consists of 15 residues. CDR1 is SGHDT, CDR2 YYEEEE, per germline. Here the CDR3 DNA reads TGTGCCAGCAGCTTTATTGGCCGGGAATCCGATGGCTACACCTTC. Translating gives CASSFIGRESDGYTF.

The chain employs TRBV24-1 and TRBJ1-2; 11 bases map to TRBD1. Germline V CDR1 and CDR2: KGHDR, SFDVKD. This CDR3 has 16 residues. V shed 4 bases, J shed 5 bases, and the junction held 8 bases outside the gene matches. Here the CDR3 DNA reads TGTGCCACCAGTGACGCTTCTGGACAGGGGGCATATGGCTACACCTTC. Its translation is CATSDASGQGAYGYTF.

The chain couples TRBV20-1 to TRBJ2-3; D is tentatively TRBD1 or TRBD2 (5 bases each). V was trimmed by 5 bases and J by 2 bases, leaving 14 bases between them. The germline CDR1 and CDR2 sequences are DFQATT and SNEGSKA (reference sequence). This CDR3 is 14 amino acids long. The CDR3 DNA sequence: TGCAGTGCTCCCACGGCAGGGACCACAGATACGCAGTATTTT. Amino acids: CSAPTAGTTDTQYF.

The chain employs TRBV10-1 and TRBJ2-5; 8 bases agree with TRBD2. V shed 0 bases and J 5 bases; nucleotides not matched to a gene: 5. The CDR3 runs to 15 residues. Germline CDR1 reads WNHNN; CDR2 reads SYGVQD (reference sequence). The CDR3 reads CASSESKRGMETQYF. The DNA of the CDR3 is TGCGCCAGCAGTGAGTCGAAGCGGGGGATGGAGACCCAGTACTTC.

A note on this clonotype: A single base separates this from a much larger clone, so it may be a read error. This CDR3 reads CATSRVTGPGSETQYF. The CDR3 nucleotides read TGTGCCACCAGCAGAGTCACAGGCCCTGGATCAGAGACCCAGTACTTC. The genes are TRBV15 and TRBJ2-7, with a possible D match to TRBD1 (5 bases). The J call may be faulty, since TRBJ2-5 better matches the DNA end. CDR1 and CDR2 from the germline V gene are LNHNV and YYDKDF (reference sequence). The CDR3 covers 16 residues.

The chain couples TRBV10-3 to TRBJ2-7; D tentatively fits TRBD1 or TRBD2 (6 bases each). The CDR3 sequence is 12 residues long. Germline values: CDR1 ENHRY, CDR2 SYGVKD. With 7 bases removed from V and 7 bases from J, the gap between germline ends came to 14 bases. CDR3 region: CAIKGDAGEQYF. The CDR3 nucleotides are TGTGCCATCAAGGGGGACGCGGGGGAGCAGTACTTC.

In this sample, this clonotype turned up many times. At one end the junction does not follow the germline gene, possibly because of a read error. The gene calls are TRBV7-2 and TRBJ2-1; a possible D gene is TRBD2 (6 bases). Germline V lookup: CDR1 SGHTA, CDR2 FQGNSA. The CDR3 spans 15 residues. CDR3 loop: CASSLVGGSYNEQFF. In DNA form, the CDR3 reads TGCGCCAGCAGCTTGGTGGGGGGCTCCTACAATGAGCAGTTCTTC.

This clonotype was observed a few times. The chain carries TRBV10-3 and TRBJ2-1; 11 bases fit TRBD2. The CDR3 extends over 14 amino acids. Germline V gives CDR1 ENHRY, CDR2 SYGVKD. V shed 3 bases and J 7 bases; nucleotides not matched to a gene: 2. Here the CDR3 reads CAISELAGENEQFF. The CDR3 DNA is TGTGCCATCAGTGAACTAGCGGGGGAAAATGAGCAGTTCTTC.

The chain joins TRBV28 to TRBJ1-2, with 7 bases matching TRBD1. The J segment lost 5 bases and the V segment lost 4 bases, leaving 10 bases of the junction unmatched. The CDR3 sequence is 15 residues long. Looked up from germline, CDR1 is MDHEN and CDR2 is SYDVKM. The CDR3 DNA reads TGTGCCAGCAGTTCTACAGGGGACCACCGATATGGCTACACCTTC. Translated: CASSSTGDHRYGYTF.